These 15 T cell receptor beta chains were all obtained from the same sample, sequenced in a study of OX40 agonist ivuxolimab in advanced cancers. The assay was immunoSEQ multiplex PCR, and TCRdb's table has in-frame clones only and misses some. Of around 68,000 clones listed, about nine tenths are singletons. The sample consisted of CD4+ or CD8+ T cells sorted from blood, taken in a trial of the OX40 agonist ivuxolimab. Receptors originate from an adult with an advanced solid tumor such as melanoma, head and neck, liver or kidney cancer.

This chain connects TRBV2 to TRBJ1-2; 9 bases fit TRBD1. The CDR3 has 12 residues. Germline V gives CDR1 SNHLY, CDR2 FYNNEI. With 9 bases clipped from V and 7 bases from J, the junction kept 6 bases outside the gene matches. CDR3 region: CASWGQGSGYTF. DNA of the CDR3: TGTGCCAGTTGGGGACAGGGCTCTGGCTACACCTTC.

This chain joins TRBV14 and TRBJ2-3; D uncertain. Germline V gene lookup returns CDR1 SGHDN and CDR2 FVKESK. The V end was cut by 1 base, the J end by 8 bases, with 10 bases between. There are 13 residues in the CDR3. Here the CDR3 reads CASSQVTDGTQYF. The CDR3 DNA sequence: TGTGCCAGCAGCCAAGTTACGGATGGTACGCAGTATTTT. Together with reference TRBV14 and TRBJ2-3, the CDR3 gives the full variable domain: EAGVTQFPSHSVIEKGQTVTLRCDPISGHDNLYWYRRVMGKEIKFLLHFVKESKQDESGMPNNRFLAERTGGTYSTLKVQPAELEDSGVYFCASSQVTDGTQYFGPGTRLTVL.

CDR3 DNA: TGCGCCAGCAGCTTGAACCCGGGGGGCTTGGAACAGCCCCAGCATTTT. This translates into CASSLNPGGLEQPQHF. This chain joins TRBV5-1 and TRBJ1-5; D is possibly TRBD1 (6 bases). This CDR3 is 16 amino acids long. Germline CDR1 is SGHRS and CDR2 is YFSETQ. The V and J ends lost 1 base and 7 bases respectively, with 18 bases between them.

Only a few counts were recorded for this clone. This chain links TRBV11-3 with TRBJ2-1, with 14 bases fitting TRBD2. The germline V gene encodes CDR1 SGHNT and CDR2 YENEEA. The V and J ends lost 1 base and 8 bases, in that order; junction bases with no gene match: 1. This CDR3 has 15 amino acids. The CDR3 DNA sequence: TGTGCCAGCAGCTTAGGGACTAGCGGGAGGTATGAGCAGTTCTTC. As protein: CASSLGTSGRYEQFF.

This chain uses TRBV18 with TRBJ2-2; 7 bases are a match to TRBD1. Trimming at V came to 2 bases and at J to 3 bases, leaving 6 bases not matched to a gene. Germline assignment: CDR1 KGHSH and CDR2 LQKENI. CDR3 length: 16 amino acids. As DNA, the CDR3 is TGTGCCAGCTCACCAAGACAGGGACGAGACACCGGGGAGCTGTTTTTT. Its protein product is CASSPRQGRDTGELFF.

The chain uses TRBV19 and TRBJ1-5; D not certain. Trimming pared 7 bases from V and 0 bases from J, leaving 10 bases between. Per the germline V gene, CDR1 is LNHDA and CDR2 is SQIVND (reference sequence). The CDR3 has 14 amino acids. CDR3 DNA: TGTGCCAGTACCCTAGACAATAGCAATCAGCCCCAGCATTTT. Protein product: CASTLDNSNQPQHF.

The J gene is TRBJ2-3, the V gene TRBV7-2; TRBD2 aligns across 7 bases. Germline values: CDR1 SGHTA, CDR2 FQGNSA. The trim removed 9 bases at V and 5 bases at J, leaving 14 bases unmatched. CDR3 length: 15 amino acids. CDR3 sequence: CASSWGRARRDTQYF. In DNA, the CDR3 is TGTGCCAGTTCGTGGGGGAGGGCCCGTAGAGATACGCAGTATTTT.

The chain has TRBV19 and TRBJ2-1; 10 bases are shared with TRBD2. The CDR3 is 15 residues long. J lost 6 bases, V lost 6 bases, and 8 bases had no gene match. Germline V gene sequence: CDR1 LNHDA, CDR2 SQIVND (reference sequence). In DNA, the CDR3 is TGTGCCAGTAGCCCCCGACTAGCGGGTGGCAATGAGCAGTTCTTC. Protein sequence: CASSPRLAGGNEQFF.

J is TRBJ2-5 and V is TRBV19, with D perhaps matching TRBD1 (5 bases). The CDR3 sequence is 14 residues long. V lost 3 bases and J lost 5, with 13 bases in between. Germline CDR1 LNHDA, CDR2 SQIVND (reference sequence). DNA of the CDR3: TGTGCCAGTAGTATGGGGCAGGGTTCGGAGACCCAGTACTTC. It codes for CASSMGQGSETQYF.

The chain joins TRBV10-3 to TRBJ2-7; possibly TRBD2 for D (6 bases). The CDR3 is 11 residues long. CDR1 is ENHRY, CDR2 SYGVKD, per germline. The V end was cut by 10 bases, the J end by 1 base, with 8 bases between. CDR3 sequence (DNA): TGTGCCACCGGGAGTTCCTACGAGCAGTACTTC. Translated, it gives CATGSSYEQYF.

The chain is built from TRBV4-1 and TRBJ2-3; the match to TRBD1 covers 8 bases. CDR1 MGHRA and CDR2 YSYEKL come from the germline V gene. V trimming: 1 base; J trimming: 4 bases; junction bases outside the gene matches: 7. CDR3 size: 16 residues. The CDR3 region is CASSQAAGGQPDTQYF. The CDR3 nucleotides are TGCGCCAGCAGCCAAGCGGCAGGGGGCCAGCCAGATACGCAGTATTTT.

To note about this clone: An end of the junction differs from the germline gene, which may be a read error. In DNA, the CDR3 is TGTGCCAGCAGTCAAGCGGGGGCAAGCTCGAGCTCCTACAATGAGCAGTTCTTC. Residues: CASSQAGASSSSYNEQFF. V gene TRBV6-1 combines with J gene TRBJ2-1; 8 nucleotides match TRBD2. This CDR3 spans 18 amino acids. The germline gives CDR1 MNHNS, CDR2 SASEGT.

The chain has TRBV7-9 and TRBJ2-7; D is possibly TRBD2 (6 bases). Germline V gene sequence: CDR1 SEHNR, CDR2 FQNEAQ (reference sequence). V lost 7 bases to trimming and J lost 2 bases, with 12 bases between them. CDR3 length: 13 amino acids. This CDR3 is CASTPGDAYEQYF. CDR3 in DNA: TGTGCCAGCACCCCGGGAGATGCCTACGAGCAGTACTTC.

The genes are TRBV9 and TRBJ1-3; D not resolved. Deletions cut 3 bases from V and 1 base from J, with 8 bases between. This CDR3 has 14 residues. Germline V gene sequence: CDR1 SGDLS, CDR2 YYNGEE. DNA for the CDR3: TGTGCCAGCAGCGCGCAGAATTCTGGAAACACCATATATTTT. Translation: CASSAQNSGNTIYF.

This clone is termed medium-sized. The chain uses TRBV28 and TRBJ2-7, with 9 bases aligning to TRBD2. V gave up 6 bases and J gave up 4 bases; unmatched junction bases: 7. The CDR3 extends over 14 amino acids. Germline CDR1 and CDR2: MDHEN and SYDVKM. The CDR3 nucleotides read TGTGCCAGCAGAACTAGCGGGCCCCTTTACGAGCAGTACTTC. As protein: CASRTSGPLYEQYF.